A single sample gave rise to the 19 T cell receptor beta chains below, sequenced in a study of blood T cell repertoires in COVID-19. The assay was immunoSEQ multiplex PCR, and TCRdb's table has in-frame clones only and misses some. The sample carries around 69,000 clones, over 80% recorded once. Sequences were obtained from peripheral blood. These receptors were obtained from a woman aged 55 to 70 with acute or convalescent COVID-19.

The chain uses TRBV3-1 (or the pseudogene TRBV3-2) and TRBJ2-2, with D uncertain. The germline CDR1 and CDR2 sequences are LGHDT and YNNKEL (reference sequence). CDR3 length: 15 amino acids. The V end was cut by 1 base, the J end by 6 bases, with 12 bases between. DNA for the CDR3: TGTGCCAGCAGCCAAGGTCCCGGGTCCTCCGGGGAGCTGTTTTTT. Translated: CASSQGPGSSGELFF.

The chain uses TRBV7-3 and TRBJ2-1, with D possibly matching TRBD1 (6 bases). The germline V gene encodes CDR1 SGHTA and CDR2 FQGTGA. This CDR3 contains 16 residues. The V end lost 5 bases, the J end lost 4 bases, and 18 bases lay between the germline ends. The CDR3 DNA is TGTGCCAGCAGCGGGGCAGGGGCAGGGCTGTACAATGAGCAGTTCTTC. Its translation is CASSGAGAGLYNEQFF.

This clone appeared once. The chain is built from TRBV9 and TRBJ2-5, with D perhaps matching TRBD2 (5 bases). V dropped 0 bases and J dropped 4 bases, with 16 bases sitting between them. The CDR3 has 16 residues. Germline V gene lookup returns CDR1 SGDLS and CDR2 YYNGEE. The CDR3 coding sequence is TGTGCCAGCAGCGTAGGTCGAGCGGTCACGGGAGAGACCCAGTACTTC. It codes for CASSVGRAVTGETQYF.

CDR3 loop: CASSRGLGSTDTQYF. CDR3 DNA sequence: TGTGCCAGTAGTCGGGGACTAGGCAGCACAGATACGCAGTATTTT. This chain links TRBV19 with TRBJ2-3, with 8 bases aligning to TRBD2. The CDR3 runs to 15 residues. V shed 5 bases and J 0 bases; nucleotides not matched to a gene: 4. Germline CDR1 is LNHDA and CDR2 is SQIVND (reference sequence).

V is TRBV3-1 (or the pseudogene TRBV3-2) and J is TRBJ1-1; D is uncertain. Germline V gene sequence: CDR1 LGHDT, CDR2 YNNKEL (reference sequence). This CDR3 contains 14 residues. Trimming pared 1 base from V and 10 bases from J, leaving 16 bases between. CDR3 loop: CASSQGVTAFGAFF. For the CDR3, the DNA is TGTGCCAGCAGCCAAGGGGTTACAGCCTTCGGAGCTTTCTTT.

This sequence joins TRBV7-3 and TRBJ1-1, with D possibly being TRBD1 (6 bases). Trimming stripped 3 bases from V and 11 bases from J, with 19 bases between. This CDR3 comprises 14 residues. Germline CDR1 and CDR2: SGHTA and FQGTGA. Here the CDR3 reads CASSLGRGQGAAFF. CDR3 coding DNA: TGTGCCAGCAGCTTGGGACGGGGACAAGGAGCGGCTTTCTTT.

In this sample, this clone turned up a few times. CDR3: CASSWGTVAGELFF. In DNA, the CDR3 is TGTGCCAGCTCCTGGGGGACAGTGGCTGGGGAGCTGTTTTTT. This chain joins TRBV27 and TRBJ2-2, with TRBD1 identical over 7 bases. The CDR3 covers 14 residues. Germline-derived CDR1 and CDR2 are MNHEY and SMNVEV (reference sequence). After removal of 8 bases from V and 8 bases from J, the junction contained 11 bases not matched to a gene.

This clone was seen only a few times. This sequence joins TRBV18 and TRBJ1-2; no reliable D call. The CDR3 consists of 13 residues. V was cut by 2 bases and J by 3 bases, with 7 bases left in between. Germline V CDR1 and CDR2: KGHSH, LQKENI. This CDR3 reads CASSPSGDYGYTF. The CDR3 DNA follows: TGTGCCAGCTCACCATCCGGAGACTATGGCTACACCTTC.

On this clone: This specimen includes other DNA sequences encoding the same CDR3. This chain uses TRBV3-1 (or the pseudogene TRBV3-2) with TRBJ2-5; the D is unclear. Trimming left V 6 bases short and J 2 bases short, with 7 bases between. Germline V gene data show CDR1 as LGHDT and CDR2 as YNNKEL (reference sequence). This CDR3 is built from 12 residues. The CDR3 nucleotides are TGTGCCAGCAGAGATAGACAAGAGACCCAGTACTTC. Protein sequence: CASRDRQETQYF.

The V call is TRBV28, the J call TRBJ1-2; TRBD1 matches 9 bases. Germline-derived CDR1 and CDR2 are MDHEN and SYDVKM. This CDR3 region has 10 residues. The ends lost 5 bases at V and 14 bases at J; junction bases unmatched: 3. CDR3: CASSGTGTTF. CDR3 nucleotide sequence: TGTGCCAGCAGTGGGACAGGGACGACCTTC.

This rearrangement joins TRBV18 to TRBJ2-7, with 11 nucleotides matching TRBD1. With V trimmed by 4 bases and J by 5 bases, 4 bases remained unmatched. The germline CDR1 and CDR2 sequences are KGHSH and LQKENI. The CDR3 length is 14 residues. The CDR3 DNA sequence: TGTGCCAGCTCACGGGACAGGGGGGTCGACGAGCAGTACTTC. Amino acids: CASSRDRGVDEQYF.

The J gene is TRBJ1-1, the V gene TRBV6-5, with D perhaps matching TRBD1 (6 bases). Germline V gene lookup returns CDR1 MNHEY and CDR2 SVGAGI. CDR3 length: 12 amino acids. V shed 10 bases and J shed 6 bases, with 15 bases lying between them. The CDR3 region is CATVQGTSEAFF. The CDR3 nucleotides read TGTGCCACCGTTCAAGGGACATCTGAAGCTTTCTTT.

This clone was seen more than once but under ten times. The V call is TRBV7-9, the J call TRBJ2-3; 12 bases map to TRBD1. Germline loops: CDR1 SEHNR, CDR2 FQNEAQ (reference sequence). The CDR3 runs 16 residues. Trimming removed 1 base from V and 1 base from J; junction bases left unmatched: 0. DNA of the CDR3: TGTGCCAGCAGCTTAGGGGACAGGGGGCGCACAGATACGCAGTATTTT. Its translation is CASSLGDRGRTDTQYF.

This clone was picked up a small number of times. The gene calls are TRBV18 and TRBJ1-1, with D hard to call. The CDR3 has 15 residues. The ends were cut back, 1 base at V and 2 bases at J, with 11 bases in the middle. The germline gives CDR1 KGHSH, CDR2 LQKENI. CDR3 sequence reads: CASSPRQQPNTEAFF. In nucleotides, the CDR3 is TGTGCCAGCTCACCACGGCAACAGCCAAACACTGAAGCTTTCTTT.

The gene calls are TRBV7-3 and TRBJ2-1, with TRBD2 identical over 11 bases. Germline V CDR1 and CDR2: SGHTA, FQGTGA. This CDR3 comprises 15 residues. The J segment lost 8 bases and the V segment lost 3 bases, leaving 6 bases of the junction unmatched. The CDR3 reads CASSFLAGGDHEQFF. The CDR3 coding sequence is TGTGCCAGCAGCTTTTTAGCGGGAGGGGACCATGAGCAGTTCTTC.

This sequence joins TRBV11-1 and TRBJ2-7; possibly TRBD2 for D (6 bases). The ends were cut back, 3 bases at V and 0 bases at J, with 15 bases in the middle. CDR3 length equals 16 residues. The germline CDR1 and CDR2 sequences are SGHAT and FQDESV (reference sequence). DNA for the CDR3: TGTGCCAGCAGCTTGGGGCCCGCGCGGGGCTCCTACGAGCAGTACTTC. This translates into CASSLGPARGSYEQYF. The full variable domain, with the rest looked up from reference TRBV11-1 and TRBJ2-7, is EAEVAQSPRYKITEKSQAVAFWCDPISGHATLYWYRQILGQGPELLVQFQDESVVDDSQLPKDRFSAERLKGVDSTLKIQPAELGDSAMYLCASSLGPARGSYEQYFGPGTRLTVT.

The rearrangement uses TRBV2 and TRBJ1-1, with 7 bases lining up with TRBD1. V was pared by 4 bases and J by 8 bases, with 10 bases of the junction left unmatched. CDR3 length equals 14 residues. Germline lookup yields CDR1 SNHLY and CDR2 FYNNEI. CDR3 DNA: TGTGCCAGCAGTGCCTCTCGACAGGGCCCCGAAGCTTTCTTT. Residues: CASSASRQGPEAFF. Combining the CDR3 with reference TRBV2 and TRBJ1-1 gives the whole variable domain EPEVTQTPSHQVTQMGQEVILRCVPISNHLYFYWYRQILGQKVEFLVSFYNNEISEKSEIFDDQFSVERPDGSNFTLKIRSTKLEDSAMYFCASSASRQGPEAFFGQGTRLTVV.

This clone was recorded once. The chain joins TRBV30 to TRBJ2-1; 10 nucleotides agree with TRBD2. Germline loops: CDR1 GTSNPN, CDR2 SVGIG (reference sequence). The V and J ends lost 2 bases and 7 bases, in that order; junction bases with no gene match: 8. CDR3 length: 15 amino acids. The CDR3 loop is CAWSILAGALNEQFF. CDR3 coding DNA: TGTGCCTGGAGTATTCTAGCGGGGGCCCTAAATGAGCAGTTCTTC.

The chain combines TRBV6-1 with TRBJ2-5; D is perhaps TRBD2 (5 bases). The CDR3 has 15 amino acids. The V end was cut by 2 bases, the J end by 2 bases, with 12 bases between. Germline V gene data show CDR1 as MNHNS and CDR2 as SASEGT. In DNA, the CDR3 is TGTGCCAGCAGTGAAATCCGGGGATGGCAAGAGACCCAGTACTTC. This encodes CASSEIRGWQETQYF.